The 24 T cell receptor beta chains in this list originate from one sample, sequenced in a study of blood T cell repertoires in COVID-19. Sequencing used immunoSEQ multiplex PCR; TCRdb keeps in-frame clones, though not all of them. The sample records about 69,000 clones, about 80% being singletons. Sequencing input: peripheral blood. These receptors originate from a man in his fifties or sixties with COVID-19, enrolled during active disease.

V and J are TRBV18 and TRBJ1-2; 7 nucleotides align to TRBD1. The germline gives CDR1 KGHSH, CDR2 LQKENI. With 5 bases clipped from V and 0 bases from J, the junction kept 3 bases outside the gene matches. The CDR3 is 14 residues long. The DNA of the CDR3 is TGTGCCAGCTCAGGACAGGACCCTAACTATGGCTACACCTTC. Protein product: CASSGQDPNYGYTF. Based on the CDR3 plus reference TRBV18 and TRBJ1-2, the full variable domain is NAGVMQNPRHLVRRRGQEARLRCSPMKGHSHVYWYRQLPEEGLKFMVYLQKENIIDESGMPKERFSAEFPKEGPSILRIQQVVRGDSAAYFCASSGQDPNYGYTFGSGTRLTVV.

This clone came up a few times. This rearrangement joins TRBV19 to TRBJ2-5; 8 bases match TRBD1. V dropped 3 bases and J dropped 4; count of bases not matched to a gene: 16. Germline CDR1 is LNHDA and CDR2 is SQIVND (reference sequence). The CDR3 spans 18 residues. Written as DNA, the CDR3 is TGTGCCAGTAGTATTGTGGCAGGGGGCGCACAGGGGGGAGAGACCCAGTACTTC. Its protein product is CASSIVAGGAQGGETQYF.

The chain uses TRBV27 and TRBJ1-3, with D tentatively TRBD1 (5 bases). CDR1 is MNHEY and CDR2 is SMNVEV in the germline V gene (reference sequence). V lost 2 bases and J lost 1, with 15 bases in between. The CDR3 has 17 amino acids. The CDR3 here is CASSLGIPGVSGNTIYF. The DNA for the CDR3 is TGTGCCAGCAGTTTAGGAATCCCGGGGGTGTCTGGAAACACCATATATTTT.

The V gene is TRBV5-1, the J gene TRBJ1-2; D possibly corresponds to TRBD1 (5 bases). The V gene's germline CDR1 is SGHRS and CDR2 YFSETQ. The CDR3 loop spans 12 amino acids. Trimming removed 4 bases at V and 7 bases at J, with 11 bases between. As DNA, the CDR3 is TGCGCCAGCAGCCAGGACATTGCTGGCTACACCTTC. It yields the protein CASSQDIAGYTF.

The CDR3 DNA is TGTGCCAGCAGTGAAAATGGCAGGGTGGGAGGCTACACCTTC. Translated: CASSENGRVGGYTF. V gene TRBV6-1 combines with J gene TRBJ1-2; weak D call: TRBD1 (5 bases). Trimming removed 2 bases from V and 8 bases from J, with 15 bases in between. CDR3 length: 14 amino acids. Germline V CDR1 and CDR2: MNHNS, SASEGT.

This sequence joins TRBV6-5 and TRBJ2-1; 12 bases agree with TRBD1. The junction had 2 bases not matched to a gene; V was cut back by 4 bases and J by 7 bases. The CDR3 loop spans 14 amino acids. In germline, CDR1 is MNHEY, CDR2 SVGAGI. In nucleotides, the CDR3 is TGTGCCAGCAGTTGGGACAGGGGGCCTAATGAGCAGTTCTTC. Translated: CASSWDRGPNEQFF.

The table lists this clone with a count of one. V gene TRBV7-9 combines with J gene TRBJ1-2; 7 nucleotides match TRBD1. Germline V CDR1 and CDR2: SEHNR, FQNEAQ (reference sequence). With 5 bases clipped from V and 7 bases from J, the junction kept 13 bases outside the gene matches. This CDR3 has 15 residues. CDR3 nucleotides: TGTGCCAGCAGCCGGGGACAGCCAATAGAATCTGGCTACACCTTC. This translates into CASSRGQPIESGYTF.

CDR3 in amino acids: CASSLAVQGAYEQYF. The CDR3 region has the DNA TGTGCCAGCAGCTTAGCTGTCCAGGGGGCGTACGAGCAGTACTTC. The chain links TRBV7-2 to TRBJ2-7; 8 bases are shared with TRBD1. The V gene end was trimmed by 0 bases and the J gene end by 4 bases; junction bases not matched to a gene: 5. The germline V gene encodes CDR1 SGHTA and CDR2 FQGNSA. The CDR3 spans 15 residues.

This sequence joins TRBV5-1 and TRBJ2-2; 11 bases map to TRBD2. J lost 3 bases, V lost 1 base, and 5 bases had no gene match. Per the germline V gene, CDR1 is SGHRS and CDR2 is YFSETQ. The CDR3 is 17 residues long. In DNA form, the CDR3 reads TGCGCCAGCAGCTTGAGTAGCGGGGGGGCCGACACCGGGGAGCTGTTTTTT. Translating it yields CASSLSSGGADTGELFF.

The chain recombines TRBV7-9 with TRBJ2-7; 7 bases align to TRBD1. After removal of 6 bases from V and 2 bases from J, the junction contained 4 bases not matched to a gene. The germline V gene has CDR1 SEHNR and CDR2 FQNEAQ (reference sequence). The CDR3 runs to 13 residues. The DNA of the CDR3 is TGTGCCAGCAGAATCGGGACAGCCTACGAGCAGTACTTC. Protein: CASRIGTAYEQYF.

The gene calls are TRBV3-1 (or the pseudogene TRBV3-2) and TRBJ1-1, with 9 bases lining up with TRBD1. V gave up 2 bases and J gave up 6 bases; unmatched junction bases: 4. This CDR3 is 14 amino acids long. Germline CDR1 LGHDT, CDR2 YNNKEL (reference sequence). The DNA of the CDR3 is TGTGCCAGCAGCCAAACTACAGGGGGCCCTGAAGCTTTCTTT. Translating it yields CASSQTTGGPEAFF.

The sample holds one count of this clone. This chain uses TRBV5-6 with TRBJ2-1, with TRBD2 matching 7 bases. This CDR3 contains 14 residues. CDR1 and CDR2 (germline): SGHDT, YYEEEE. V gave up 3 bases and J gave up 9 bases; unmatched junction bases: 9. CDR3 sequence: CASSWGEGTPEQFF. The CDR3 region has the DNA TGTGCCAGCAGCTGGGGGGAGGGAACCCCTGAGCAGTTCTTC.

The V gene is TRBV7-9, the J gene TRBJ1-1, with D perhaps TRBD1 (6 bases). Deletions cut 5 bases from V and 5 bases from J, with 12 bases between. CDR3 length: 13 residues. The germline CDR1 and CDR2 sequences are SEHNR and FQNEAQ (reference sequence). In nucleotides, the CDR3 is TGTGCCAGCAGCGGGGGAGGGGGAACTGAAGCTTTCTTT. It codes for CASSGGGGTEAFF.

A note on this clone: A junction end diverges from the germline sequence, so it may reflect a read error. The CDR3 region is CATNRRGASQEAQYF. As DNA, the CDR3 is TGTGCCACAAATCGTCGGGGGGCCTCCCAAGAGGCCCAGTACTTC. The rearrangement links TRBV15 to TRBJ2-5, with TRBD2 as a possible D gene (7 bases). Germline V lookup: CDR1 LNHNV, CDR2 YYDKDF (reference sequence). The CDR3 extends over 15 amino acids.

V gene TRBV7-9 combines with J gene TRBJ2-7, with 8 bases matching TRBD2. From germline, CDR1 is SEHNR and CDR2 FQNEAQ (reference sequence). Losses at the gene ends were 5 bases for V and 6 bases for J; bases not matched to a gene: 9. CDR3 length equals 14 residues. In DNA form, the CDR3 reads TGTGCCAGCAGCAAGACGGGGGGGCCGGTCGAGCAGTACTTC. Translated: CASSKTGGPVEQYF. Looking up the rest from reference TRBV7-9 and TRBJ2-7 gives the full variable domain: DTGVSQNPRHKITKRGQNVTFRCDPISEHNRLYWYRQTLGQGPEFLTYFQNEAQLEKSRLLSDRFSAERPKGSFSTLEIQRTEQGDSAMYLCASSKTGGPVEQYFGPGTRLTVT.

This rearrangement joins TRBV9 to TRBJ1-2; TRBD1 matches 10 bases. The germline CDR1 and CDR2 sequences are SGDLS and YYNGEE. Trimming at V came to 2 bases and at J to 6 bases, leaving 13 bases not matched to a gene. CDR3 length: 17 residues. The CDR3 DNA reads as TGTGCCAGCAGCGTCGACAGGGGGCGCTTTCCAGGCGATGGCTACACCTTC. It translates to CASSVDRGRFPGDGYTF.

V is TRBV25-1 and J is TRBJ1-2; D unresolved. The ends were cut back, 3 bases at V and 2 bases at J, with 10 bases in the middle. Germline CDR1 reads MGHDK; CDR2 reads SYGVNS. The CDR3 extends over 14 amino acids. This CDR3 is CASSDPTENYGYTF. CDR3 DNA sequence: TGTGCCAGCAGTGACCCCACGGAGAACTATGGCTACACCTTC.

The V and J genes are TRBV9 and TRBJ2-1; TRBD1 matches 10 bases. Per the germline V gene, CDR1 is SGDLS and CDR2 is YYNGEE. There are 16 residues in the CDR3. Unmatched junction bases numbered 9, after V lost 4 bases and J lost 5 bases. CDR3: CASSPRTGTGDNEQFF. In DNA, the CDR3 is TGTGCCAGCAGCCCTCGAACCGGGACAGGGGACAATGAGCAGTTCTTC.

This rearrangement joins TRBV5-6 to TRBJ1-2, with 7 bases aligning to TRBD1. V lost 6 bases and J lost 5; bases outside the gene matches: 10. The germline V gene encodes CDR1 SGHDT and CDR2 YYEEEE. The CDR3 sequence is 14 residues long. The CDR3 DNA follows: TGTGCCAGCAACCTTGGGGGACAGATATATGGCTACACCTTC. It codes for CASNLGGQIYGYTF.

The gene calls are TRBV21-1 and TRBJ1-2; the D segment call TRBD1 is taken from the table without a DNA check. TRBV21-1 is given as a pseudogene. The CDR3 runs 17 residues. The chain's CDR3 is CASSPRGVDTGVYGYTF. The CDR3 DNA reads TGTGCCAGCAGCCCCCGAGGGGTGGATACAGGGGTCTATGGCTACACCTTC.

The chain combines TRBV7-2 with TRBJ2-7, with 9 bases aligning to TRBD1. Looked up from germline, CDR1 is SGHTA and CDR2 is FQGNSA. The CDR3 spans 15 residues. V lost 5 bases to trimming and J lost 2 bases; unmatched junction nucleotides: 7. CDR3 region: CASSAPGTGTYEQYF. The CDR3 nucleotides read TGTGCCAGCAGCGCTCCCGGGACAGGGACCTACGAGCAGTACTTC.

This chain connects TRBV18 to TRBJ2-3, with D possibly TRBD2 on 7 matching bases. This CDR3 has 14 amino acids. Germline-derived CDR1 and CDR2 are KGHSH and LQKENI. V lost 2 bases and J lost 2, with 8 bases in between. The CDR3 DNA follows: TGTGCCAGCTCACCAGGGGGGGCCACAGATACGCAGTATTTT. This codes for CASSPGGATDTQYF.

This chain links TRBV29-1 with TRBJ2-7; D possibly corresponds to TRBD1 (5 bases). The CDR3 has 19 amino acids. Germline V gene sequence: CDR1 SQVTM, CDR2 ANQGSEA. Trimming removed 2 bases at V and 1 base at J, with 27 bases between. The CDR3 is CSVEIPPSAGSPFSYEQYF. DNA of the CDR3: TGCAGCGTTGAAATCCCCCCCTCAGCAGGGTCCCCATTTTCCTACGAGCAGTACTTC.

V gene TRBV5-1 combines with J gene TRBJ1-5, with TRBD1 matching over 11 bases. After removal of 0 bases from V and 4 bases from J, the junction contained 0 bases not matched to a gene. Germline CDR1 is SGHRS and CDR2 is YFSETQ. The CDR3 runs 15 residues. The CDR3 sequence is CASSLGDRGNQPQHF. In nucleotides, the CDR3 is TGCGCCAGCAGCTTGGGGGACAGGGGGAATCAGCCCCAGCATTTT.